The 30 T cell receptor beta chains below come from one sample, sequenced in a study of blood T cell repertoires in COVID-19. Method: immunoSEQ multiplex PCR; TCRdb's copy keeps in-frame clones and lacks some. Seen here are about 200,000 clones, approximately 85% observed once, and the top ten hold around 3.3%. Sequenced sample: peripheral blood. These receptors originate from a man in his fifties or sixties with acute or convalescent COVID-19.

The genes are TRBV18 and TRBJ1-4; the D gene is possibly TRBD1 (5 bases). The ends were cut back, 3 bases at V and 7 bases at J, with 12 bases in the middle. The V gene's germline CDR1 is KGHSH and CDR2 LQKENI. The CDR3 has 14 amino acids. CDR3 protein: CASSPGAGREKLFF. CDR3 bases: TGTGCCAGCTCACCGGGTGCGGGGCGTGAAAAACTGTTTTTT.

The rearrangement joins TRBV3-1 (or the pseudogene TRBV3-2) to TRBJ1-2, with D perhaps TRBD1 (5 bases). The germline V and J ends were trimmed by 0 bases and 4 bases, with 12 bases remaining between them. The length of the CDR3 is 15 residues. Germline lookup yields CDR1 LGHDT and CDR2 YNNKEL (reference sequence). CDR3 bases: TGTGCCAGCAGCCAAGACTGGCAGGGCGCCTATGGCTACACCTTC. It codes for CASSQDWQGAYGYTF.

The chain couples TRBV4-2 to TRBJ1-3; tentatively, D is TRBD1 (6 bases). Per the germline V gene, CDR1 is LGHNA and CDR2 is YNFKEQ. CDR3 length: 18 residues. V lost 0 bases, J lost 4 bases, and 19 bases lay in between. The CDR3 loop reads CASSQDLLQGSLGNTIYF. The CDR3 nucleotides read TGTGCCAGCAGCCAAGACCTCCTACAGGGATCCCTCGGAAACACCATATATTTT.

The chain recombines TRBV30 with TRBJ2-7, with D possibly matching TRBD2 (6 bases). CDR1 is GTSNPN and CDR2 is SVGIG in the germline V gene (reference sequence). Trimming stripped 5 bases from V and 8 bases from J, with 16 bases between. This CDR3 is 12 amino acids long. The CDR3 protein is CAWASEGEKQYF. As DNA, the CDR3 is TGTGCCTGGGCCTCGGAGGGAGAGAAGCAGTACTTC. Together with reference TRBV30 and TRBJ2-7, the CDR3 gives the full variable domain: SQTIHQWPATLVQPVGSPLSLECTVEGTSNPNLYWYRQAAGRGLQLLFYSVGIGQISSEVPQNLSASRPQDRQFILSSKKLLLSDSGFYLCAWASEGEKQYFGPGTRLTVT.

The table lists this clone with a count of one. The rearrangement links TRBV28 to TRBJ2-3; 8 bases are shared with TRBD2. The J segment lost 4 bases and the V segment lost 9 bases, leaving 9 bases of the junction unmatched. From germline, CDR1 is MDHEN and CDR2 SYDVKM. There are 14 residues in the CDR3. As DNA, the CDR3 is TGTGCCAGTGGGCTAACTAGCGGCGCAGATACGCAGTATTTT. The encoded protein is CASGLTSGADTQYF.

A few counts support this clone. V gene TRBV27 combines with J gene TRBJ1-5; 7 positions agree with TRBD1. The CDR3 consists of 16 residues. The V and J ends lost 5 bases and 0 bases, in that order; junction bases with no gene match: 7. Germline V CDR1 and CDR2: MNHEY, SMNVEV (reference sequence). The CDR3 reads CASSPQGQHSNQPQHF. CDR3 coding DNA: TGTGCCAGCAGTCCGCAGGGACAGCATAGCAATCAGCCCCAGCATTTT.

V and J are TRBV3-1 (or the pseudogene TRBV3-2) and TRBJ1-3; D perhaps matches TRBD1 (6 bases). This CDR3 is built from 13 residues. V lost 3 bases and J lost 7, with 10 bases in between. The germline V gene has CDR1 LGHDT and CDR2 YNNKEL (reference sequence). CDR3 region: CASSHGGLNTIYF. The DNA of the CDR3 is TGTGCCAGCAGCCACGGGGGGCTCAACACCATATATTTT.

This chain joins TRBV27 and TRBJ2-3; 7 bases match TRBD2. V was pared by 0 bases and J by 1 base, with 10 bases of the junction left unmatched. From germline, CDR1 is MNHEY and CDR2 SMNVEV (reference sequence). The CDR3 sequence is 18 residues long. The CDR3 DNA is TGTGCCAGCAGTTTATCACGCGGGACTAATGGGGGCACAGATACGCAGTATTTT. It is translated as CASSLSRGTNGGTDTQYF.

The chain employs TRBV19 and TRBJ1-2; D not resolved. Germline V gene sequence: CDR1 LNHDA, CDR2 SQIVND (reference sequence). The V end was cut by 5 bases, the J end by 1 base, with 8 bases between. CDR3 length: 13 amino acids. The CDR3: CASSQKLNYGYTF. CDR3 in DNA: TGTGCCAGTAGTCAAAAGCTTAACTATGGCTACACCTTC. Based on the CDR3 plus reference TRBV19 and TRBJ1-2, the full variable domain is DGGITQSPKYLFRKEGQNVTLSCEQNLNHDAMYWYRQDPGQGLRLIYYSQIVNDFQKGDIAEGYSVSREKKESFPLTVTSAQKNPTAFYLCASSQKLNYGYTFGSGTRLTVV.

This rearrangement joins TRBV5-8 to TRBJ1-2; D call uncertain. Per the germline V gene, CDR1 is SGHTS and CDR2 is YDEGEE. The CDR3 totals 14 residues. V gave up 5 bases and J gave up 0 bases, with 11 bases separating them. The CDR3 spells CASRRVGANYGYTF. The CDR3 DNA sequence: TGTGCCAGCAGACGGGTGGGAGCTAACTATGGCTACACCTTC.

This clone has just a few counts. This rearrangement joins TRBV4-1 to TRBJ2-7; the match to TRBD1 covers 7 bases. CDR1 MGHRA and CDR2 YSYEKL come from the germline V gene. V was pared by 0 bases and J by 2 bases, with 7 bases of the junction left unmatched. CDR3 length equals 16 residues. CDR3 amino acids: CASSQDWTGQTYEQYF. CDR3 in DNA: TGCGCCAGCAGCCAAGATTGGACAGGCCAGACCTACGAGCAGTACTTC.

The rearrangement uses TRBV28 and TRBJ2-7, with TRBD2 matching 10 bases. The CDR3 is 16 amino acids. Trimming at V came to 6 bases and at J to 2 bases, leaving 10 bases not matched to a gene. CDR1 and CDR2 (germline): MDHEN, SYDVKM. The chain's CDR3 is CASRSGRGKVTYEQYF. In nucleotides, the CDR3 is TGTGCCAGCAGGAGCGGGAGGGGTAAGGTTACCTACGAGCAGTACTTC. Full variable domain (remainder filled in from reference TRBV28 and TRBJ2-7): DVKVTQSSRYLVKRTGEKVFLECVQDMDHENMFWYRQDPGLGLRLIYFSYDVKMKEKGDIPEGYSVSREKKERFSLILESASTNQTSMYLCASRSGRGKVTYEQYFGPGTRLTVT.

The chain combines TRBV5-1 with TRBJ2-7, with D maybe TRBD2 (6 bases). Trimming took off 2 bases at V and 3 bases at J, with 9 bases between the two ends. The CDR3 totals 13 residues. Germline V gene sequence: CDR1 SGHRS, CDR2 YFSETQ. CDR3 amino acids: CASSFLGGYEQYF. In nucleotides, the CDR3 is TGCGCCAGCAGCTTCCTCGGGGGCTACGAGCAGTACTTC.

The rearrangement links TRBV29-1 to TRBJ2-7; D is possibly TRBD2 (6 bases). The germline V and J ends were trimmed by 7 bases and 2 bases, with 12 bases remaining between them. The CDR3 extends over 12 amino acids. Germline assignment: CDR1 SQVTM and CDR2 ANQGSEA. The CDR3 sequence: CSALLAAYEQYF. CDR3 bases: TGCAGCGCTTTACTAGCAGCCTACGAGCAGTACTTC.

The genes are TRBV27 and TRBJ2-5, with 7 bases lining up with TRBD1. J lost 6 bases, V lost 2 bases, and 6 bases had no gene match. CDR1 and CDR2 (germline): MNHEY, SMNVEV (reference sequence). The CDR3 runs to 14 residues. CDR3 region: CASSLEGGEQTQYF. For the CDR3, the DNA is TGTGCCAGCAGTTTAGAAGGGGGCGAGCAGACCCAGTACTTC.

The V and J genes are TRBV19 and TRBJ2-1, with TRBD2 identical over 8 bases. There are 17 residues in the CDR3. V was pared by 4 bases and J by 5 bases, with 13 bases of the junction left unmatched. The germline V gene encodes CDR1 LNHDA and CDR2 SQIVND (reference sequence). The CDR3 region has the DNA TGTGCCAGTAGTAAGGCTAGCGGGCCCCGCTTCCACAATGAGCAGTTCTTC. It specifies CASSKASGPRFHNEQFF.

The V and J genes are TRBV2 and TRBJ2-1; a possible D gene is TRBD2 (6 bases). The ends were cut back, 5 bases at V and 1 base at J, with 12 bases in the middle. CDR3 length: 15 residues. Germline V gene data show CDR1 as SNHLY and CDR2 as FYNNEI. The DNA for the CDR3 is TGTGCCAGCAGTCTCAGCGGGCCGTCCTACAATGAGCAGTTCTTC. This sequence encodes CASSLSGPSYNEQFF.

This rearrangement joins TRBV27 to TRBJ1-1, with 8 bases lining up with TRBD1. V dropped 5 bases and J dropped 4; count of bases not matched to a gene: 6. The germline V gene encodes CDR1 MNHEY and CDR2 SMNVEV (reference sequence). The CDR3 runs 14 residues. This chain's CDR3 is CASSPTGGGTEAFF. The CDR3 DNA reads as TGTGCCAGCAGTCCCACAGGGGGTGGCACTGAAGCTTTCTTT.

This rearrangement joins TRBV3-1 (or the pseudogene TRBV3-2) to TRBJ2-7, with 8 positions matching TRBD2. Germline V lookup: CDR1 LGHDT, CDR2 YNNKEL (reference sequence). This CDR3 has 16 residues. Trimming took 3 bases from V and 3 from J; bases not matched to a gene: 10. CDR3 sequence (DNA): TGTGCCAGCAGCCATGGATCTAGCGGGTACGTCTACGAGCAGTACTTC. It encodes CASSHGSSGYVYEQYF.

The chain recombines TRBV5-1 with TRBJ2-1; TRBD1 might be the D (5 bases). This CDR3 spans 14 amino acids. Germline values: CDR1 SGHRS, CDR2 YFSETQ. The V end lost 4 bases, the J end lost 4 bases, and 12 bases lay between the germline ends. The CDR3 protein is CASSPQTDYNEQFF. DNA for the CDR3: TGCGCCAGCAGCCCCCAGACAGATTACAATGAGCAGTTCTTC.

The chain has TRBV15 and TRBJ2-7; TRBD2 matches 7 bases. CDR1 is LNHNV, CDR2 YYDKDF, per germline (reference sequence). The CDR3 is made up of 16 amino acids. The V and J ends lost 1 base and 7 bases, in that order; junction bases with no gene match: 13. CDR3 bases: TGTGCCACCAGCAGAGTCTTTGGGAGGGCCTTGGGGGAGCAGTACTTC. Translated: CATSRVFGRALGEQYF.

This clone was recorded a few times. The genes are TRBV2 and TRBJ2-2; 7 bases are a match to TRBD1. CDR1 and CDR2 from the germline V gene are SNHLY and FYNNEI. The ends lost 3 bases at V and 1 base at J; junction bases unmatched: 2. The CDR3 is made up of 15 amino acids. In nucleotides, the CDR3 is TGTGCCAGCAGTGAGTGGACAGGGAACACCGGGGAGCTGTTTTTT. As protein: CASSEWTGNTGELFF.

This clone was seen a single time. This chain uses TRBV20-1 with TRBJ2-4; the D gene is possibly TRBD1 (6 bases). The length of the CDR3 is 11 residues. With 4 bases removed from V and 6 bases from J, the gap between germline ends came to 7 bases. Per germline, CDR1 DFQATT and CDR2 SNEGSKA (reference sequence). The CDR3 region has the DNA TGCAGTGCTATCAGGGGAAACATTCAGTACTTC. Amino acids: CSAIRGNIQYF.

V is TRBV9 and J is TRBJ2-2; 11 bases match TRBD1. The ends lost 0 bases at V and 4 bases at J; junction bases unmatched: 5. There are 17 residues in the CDR3. Per the germline V gene, CDR1 is SGDLS and CDR2 is YYNGEE. The chain's CDR3 is CASSVGGQGAITGELFF. For the CDR3, the DNA is TGTGCCAGCAGCGTAGGAGGACAGGGGGCGATCACCGGGGAGCTGTTTTTT.

The chain couples TRBV7-9 to TRBJ1-2, with D hard to call. The CDR3 runs 14 residues. The V gene's germline CDR1 is SEHNR and CDR2 FQNEAQ (reference sequence). Between the trimmed V and J ends, which lost 2 bases and 0 bases, there was a span of 7 bases. Written as DNA, the CDR3 is TGTGCCAGCAGCTTACAGGCAACTAACTATGGCTACACCTTC. This gives the protein CASSLQATNYGYTF.

This clone has only one observation. The V call is TRBV11-2, the J call TRBJ2-7; the match to TRBD2 covers 10 bases. V dropped 3 bases and J dropped 5; count of bases not matched to a gene: 4. CDR1 is SGHAT, CDR2 FQNNGV, per germline. The CDR3 is made up of 14 amino acids. This CDR3 is CASSFTSGINEQYF. In DNA, the CDR3 is TGTGCCAGCAGCTTCACTAGCGGGATCAACGAGCAGTACTTC. The whole variable domain, remainder taken from reference TRBV11-2 and TRBJ2-7, is EAGVAQSPRYKIIEKRQSVAFWCNPISGHATLYWYQQILGQGPKLLIQFQNNGVVDDSQLPKDRFSAERLKGVDSTLKIQPAKLEDSAVYLCASSFTSGINEQYFGPGTRLTVT.

This sequence joins TRBV5-1 and TRBJ2-3, with 8 positions matching TRBD1. The CDR3 runs to 15 residues. V was clipped by 4 bases and J by 2 bases; unmatched bases: 6. Looked up from germline, CDR1 is SGHRS and CDR2 is YFSETQ. The CDR3 here is CASSATGALTDTQYF. As DNA, the CDR3 is TGCGCCAGCAGCGCGACAGGGGCCCTCACAGATACGCAGTATTTT.

The chain joins TRBV7-2 to TRBJ2-5, with unresolved D. Germline assignment: CDR1 SGHTA and CDR2 FQGNSA. V was shortened by 5 bases and J by 1 base, with 8 bases between the two germline ends. The CDR3 covers 13 residues. CDR3 DNA sequence: TGTGCCAGCAGCCAAGCTATCCAAGAGACCCAGTACTTC. This gives the protein CASSQAIQETQYF.

This clone was counted only a few times. The chain is built from TRBV29-1 and TRBJ2-7, with 8 nucleotides matching TRBD2. Germline-derived CDR1 and CDR2 are SQVTM and ANQGSEA. CDR3 size: 12 residues. The trim removed 1 base at V and 7 bases at J, leaving 3 bases unmatched. CDR3 loop: CSVEGLAREQYF. In DNA, the CDR3 is TGCAGCGTTGAAGGACTAGCGAGGGAGCAGTACTTC.

This chain joins TRBV30 and TRBJ1-1, with 9 nucleotides matching TRBD1. The CDR3 is 15 residues long. J lost 6 bases, V lost 5 bases, and 13 bases had no gene match. CDR1 and CDR2 from the germline V gene are GTSNPN and SVGIG (reference sequence). In DNA form, the CDR3 reads TGTGCCTGGGGAATCATCCGGGACAGGGTGGCTGAAGCTTTCTTT. Translating gives CAWGIIRDRVAEAFF.